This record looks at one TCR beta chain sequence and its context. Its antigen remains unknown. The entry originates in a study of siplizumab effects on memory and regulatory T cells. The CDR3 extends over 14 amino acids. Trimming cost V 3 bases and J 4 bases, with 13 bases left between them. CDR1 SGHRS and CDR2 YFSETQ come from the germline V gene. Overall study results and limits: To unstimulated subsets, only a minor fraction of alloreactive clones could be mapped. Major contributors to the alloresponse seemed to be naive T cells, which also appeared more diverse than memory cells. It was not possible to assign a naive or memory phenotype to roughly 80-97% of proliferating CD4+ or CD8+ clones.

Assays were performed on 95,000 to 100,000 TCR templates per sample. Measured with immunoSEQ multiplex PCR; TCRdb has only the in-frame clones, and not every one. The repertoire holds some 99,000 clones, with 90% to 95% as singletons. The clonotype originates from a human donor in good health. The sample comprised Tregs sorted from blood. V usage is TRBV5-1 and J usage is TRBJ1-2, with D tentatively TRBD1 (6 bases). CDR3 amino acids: CASSSTGIGYGYTF. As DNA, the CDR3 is TGCGCCAGCAGCTCAACAGGGATCGGCTATGGCTACACCTTC.